Below, 14 T cell receptor beta chains from the same sample are listed, as sequenced in a study of blood T cell repertoires in COVID-19. Data came from immunoSEQ multiplex PCR; TCRdb stores just in-frame clones and leaves some out. The table lists about 170,000 clones, 84% of them singletons. Sequencing was carried out using peripheral blood. The origin of the receptors is a woman aged 70-85 years with COVID-19, enrolled during active disease.

The chain joins TRBV4-1 to TRBJ2-2; 8 bases map to TRBD1. Germline V gives CDR1 MGHRA, CDR2 YSYEKL. There are 16 residues in the CDR3. V shed 0 bases and J 4 bases; nucleotides not matched to a gene: 4. Written as DNA, the CDR3 is TGCGCCAGCAGCCAAGATCCAGGGGGCGGCACCGGGGAGCTGTTTTTT. It is translated as CASSQDPGGGTGELFF.

V gene TRBV27 combines with J gene TRBJ1-4, with TRBD1 matching 11 bases. The germline gives CDR1 MNHEY, CDR2 SMNVEV (reference sequence). CDR3 size: 17 residues. After removal of 6 bases from V and 5 bases from J, the junction contained 11 bases not matched to a gene. CDR3 sequence (DNA): TGTGCCAGCAGGCCGGACAGGGGGCCACGGGGAAATGAAAAACTGTTTTTT. This gives the protein CASRPDRGPRGNEKLFF. Combining the CDR3 with reference TRBV27 and TRBJ1-4 gives the whole variable domain EAQVTQNPRYLITVTGKKLTVTCSQNMNHEYMSWYRQDPGLGLRQIYYSMNVEVTDKGDVPEGYKVSRKEKRNFPLILESPSPNQTSLYFCASRPDRGPRGNEKLFFGSGTQLSVL.

The V gene is TRBV7-9, the J gene TRBJ1-1, with D possibly TRBD1 on 6 matching bases. Per germline, CDR1 SEHNR and CDR2 FQNEAQ (reference sequence). The CDR3 consists of 14 residues. Trimming pared 4 bases from V and 8 bases from J, leaving 17 bases between. CDR3 sequence reads: CASSWGGVPAEAFF. Written as DNA, the CDR3 is TGTGCCAGCAGCTGGGGGGGCGTACCGGCCGAAGCTTTCTTT.

This clone occurred a few times. The chain employs TRBV7-2 and TRBJ2-1, with 13 bases aligning to TRBD2. From germline, CDR1 is SGHTA and CDR2 FQGNSA. The CDR3 is made up of 15 amino acids. After removal of 1 base from V and 7 bases from J, the junction contained 1 base not matched to a gene. CDR3 sequence: CASSLVGLAGNEQFF. The CDR3 bases are TGTGCCAGCAGCTTAGTGGGACTAGCGGGGAATGAGCAGTTCTTC.

The rearrangement links TRBV19 to TRBJ2-5; 11 nucleotides align to TRBD2. The CDR3 sequence is 15 residues long. Germline trimming cut 3 bases from V and 11 bases from J; bases unmatched to any gene: 11. Per the germline V gene, CDR1 is LNHDA and CDR2 is SQIVND (reference sequence). In nucleotides, the CDR3 is TGTGCCAGTAGTATCACGACTAGCGGGATGGTGGTGCAGTACTTC. Translation gives CASSITTSGMVVQYF.

V and J are TRBV7-2 and TRBJ2-3; D unclear. The V and J ends lost 4 bases and 4 bases respectively, with 9 bases between them. The CDR3 has 13 residues. The germline V gene has CDR1 SGHTA and CDR2 FQGNSA. As DNA, the CDR3 is TGTGCCAGCAGCTCCAGGAAGGCAGATACGCAGTATTTT. It specifies CASSSRKADTQYF.

This clone occurred once. CDR3: CASSQDPGGMSNIQYF. The CDR3 bases are TGTGCCAGCAGCCAAGATCCGGGGGGTATGTCGAACATTCAGTACTTC. This chain joins TRBV3-1 (or the pseudogene TRBV3-2) and TRBJ2-4, with 7 bases identical to TRBD2. Trimming took 0 bases from V and 7 from J; bases not matched to a gene: 9. CDR1 LGHDT and CDR2 YNNKEL come from the germline V gene (reference sequence). The CDR3 runs 16 residues.

This sequence joins TRBV29-1 and TRBJ2-7; TRBD1 agrees at 7 bases. Germline V gene lookup returns CDR1 SQVTM and CDR2 ANQGSEA. CDR3 size: 14 residues. With 5 bases clipped from V and 2 bases from J, the junction kept 9 bases outside the gene matches. The CDR3 region is CSVNTGDGAYEQYF. The CDR3 bases are TGCAGCGTTAATACAGGGGATGGGGCCTACGAGCAGTACTTC.

The CDR3 DNA reads TGTGCCAGCAGTGGGCAGGGCCCCGCTAATTCACCCCTCCACTTT. Protein: CASSGQGPANSPLHF. This chain links TRBV2 with TRBJ1-6, with D perhaps TRBD1 (5 bases). The CDR3 loop spans 15 amino acids. Per the germline V gene, CDR1 is SNHLY and CDR2 is FYNNEI. V was pared by 4 bases and J by 6 bases, with 13 bases between.

The chain joins TRBV5-6 to TRBJ2-7, with D possibly matching TRBD2 (5 bases). Germline CDR1 and CDR2: SGHDT and YYEEEE. The CDR3 totals 13 residues. Trimming took off 6 bases at V and 7 bases at J, with 17 bases between the two ends. Here the CDR3 DNA reads TGTGCCAGCACCATACCCGGGAAGAGGGAGCAGTACTTC. Amino acids: CASTIPGKREQYF.

V usage is TRBV5-6 and J usage is TRBJ1-6, with 7 nucleotides matching TRBD1. Germline V gene sequence: CDR1 SGHDT, CDR2 YYEEEE. This CDR3 has 17 amino acids. V gave up 2 bases and J gave up 6 bases; unmatched junction bases: 11. In nucleotides, the CDR3 is TGTGCCAGCAGCTTTTTTAGCAACAGGGGACTTAATTCACCCCTCCACTTT. Translated: CASSFFSNRGLNSPLHF.

V gene TRBV27 combines with J gene TRBJ1-1, with D tentatively TRBD1 (5 bases). The CDR3 runs 12 residues. V lost 5 bases to trimming and J lost 5 bases, with 9 bases between them. Per the germline V gene, CDR1 is MNHEY and CDR2 is SMNVEV (reference sequence). The CDR3 loop is CASSQGLTEAFF. As DNA, the CDR3 is TGTGCCAGCAGTCAGGGACTAACTGAAGCTTTCTTT.

The chain links TRBV4-2 to TRBJ2-2; TRBD2 might be the D (7 bases). Germline V CDR1 and CDR2: LGHNA, YNFKEQ. V gave up 0 bases and J gave up 9 bases, with 14 bases separating them. The CDR3 contains 15 residues. CDR3 residues: CASSQDGGLDRELFF. As DNA, the CDR3 is TGTGCCAGCAGCCAAGACGGGGGGCTAGACAGGGAGCTGTTTTTT.

The chain joins TRBV10-3 to TRBJ1-5; TRBD1 matches 7 bases. The CDR3 totals 14 residues. In germline, CDR1 is ENHRY, CDR2 SYGVKD. V dropped 5 bases and J dropped 1; count of bases not matched to a gene: 2. In nucleotides, the CDR3 is TGTGCCATCAGTTCGACAGGGAGCAATCAGCCCCAGCATTTT. It translates to CAISSTGSNQPQHF.